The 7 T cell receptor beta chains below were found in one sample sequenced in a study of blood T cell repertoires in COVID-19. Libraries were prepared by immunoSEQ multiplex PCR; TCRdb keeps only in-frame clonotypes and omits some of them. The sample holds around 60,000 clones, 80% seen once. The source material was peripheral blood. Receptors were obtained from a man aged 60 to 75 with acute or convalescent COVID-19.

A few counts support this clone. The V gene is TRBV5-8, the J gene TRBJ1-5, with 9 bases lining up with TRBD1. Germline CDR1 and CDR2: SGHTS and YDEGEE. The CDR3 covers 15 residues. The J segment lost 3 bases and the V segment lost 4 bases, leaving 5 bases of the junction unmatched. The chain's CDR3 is CASSPRTGANQPQHF. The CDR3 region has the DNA TGTGCCAGCAGCCCAAGGACAGGGGCCAATCAGCCCCAGCATTTT.

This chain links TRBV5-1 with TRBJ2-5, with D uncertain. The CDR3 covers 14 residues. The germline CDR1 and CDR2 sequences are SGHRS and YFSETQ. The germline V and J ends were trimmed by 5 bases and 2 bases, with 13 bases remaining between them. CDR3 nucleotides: TGCGCCAGCAGTAAACGAGCGATACAAGAGACCCAGTACTTC. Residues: CASSKRAIQETQYF.

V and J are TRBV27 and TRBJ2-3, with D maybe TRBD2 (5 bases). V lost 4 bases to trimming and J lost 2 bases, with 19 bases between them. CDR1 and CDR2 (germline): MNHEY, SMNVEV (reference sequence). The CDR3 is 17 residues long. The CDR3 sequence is CASSSRRRARITDTQYF. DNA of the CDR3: TGTGCCAGCAGTTCCCGTAGGCGGGCGAGGATCACAGATACGCAGTATTTT.

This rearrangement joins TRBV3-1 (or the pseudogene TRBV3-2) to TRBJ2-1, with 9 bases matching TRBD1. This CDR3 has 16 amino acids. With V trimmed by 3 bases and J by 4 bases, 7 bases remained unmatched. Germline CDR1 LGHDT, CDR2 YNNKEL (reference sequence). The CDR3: CASSHIRTGVYNEQFF. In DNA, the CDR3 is TGTGCCAGCAGCCATATCAGGACAGGGGTTTACAATGAGCAGTTCTTC.

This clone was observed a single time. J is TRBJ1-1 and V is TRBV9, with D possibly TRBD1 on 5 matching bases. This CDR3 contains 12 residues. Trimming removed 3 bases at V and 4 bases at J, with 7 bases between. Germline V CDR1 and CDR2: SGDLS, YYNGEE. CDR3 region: CASSAQGTEAFF. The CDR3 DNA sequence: TGTGCCAGCAGCGCTCAGGGCACTGAAGCTTTCTTT.

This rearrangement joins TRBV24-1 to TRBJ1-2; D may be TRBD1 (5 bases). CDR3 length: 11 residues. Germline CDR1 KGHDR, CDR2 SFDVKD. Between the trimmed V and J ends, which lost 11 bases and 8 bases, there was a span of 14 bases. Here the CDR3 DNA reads TGTGCCAGGCCAGGAGGGGCCGGCTACACCTTC. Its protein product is CARPGGAGYTF.

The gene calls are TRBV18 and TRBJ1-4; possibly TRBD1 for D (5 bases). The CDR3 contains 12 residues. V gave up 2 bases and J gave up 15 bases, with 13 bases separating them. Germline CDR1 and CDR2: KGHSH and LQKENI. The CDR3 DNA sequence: TGTGCCAGCTCACCATTGGAGGGGAGGATGTTTTTT. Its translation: CASSPLEGRMFF.